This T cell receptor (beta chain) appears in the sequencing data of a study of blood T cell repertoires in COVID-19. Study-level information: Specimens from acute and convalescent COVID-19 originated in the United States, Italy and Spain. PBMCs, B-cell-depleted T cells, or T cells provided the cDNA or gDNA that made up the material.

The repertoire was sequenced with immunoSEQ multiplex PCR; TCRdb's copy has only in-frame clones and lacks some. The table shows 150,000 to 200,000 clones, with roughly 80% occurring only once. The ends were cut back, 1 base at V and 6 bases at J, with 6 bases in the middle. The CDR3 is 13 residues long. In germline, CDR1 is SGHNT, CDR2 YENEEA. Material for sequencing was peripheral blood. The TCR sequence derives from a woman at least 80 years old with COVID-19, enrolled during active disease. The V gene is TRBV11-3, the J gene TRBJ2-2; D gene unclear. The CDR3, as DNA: TGTGCCAGCAGCTTAGTCAGGCCCGGGGAGCTGTTTTTT. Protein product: CASSLVRPGELFF.